The clone carrying this T cell receptor beta chain was seen repeatedly, ten times or more. The TCR beta library used iRepertoire HTBI primers with Arm-PCR amplification of CDR3. TCRdb used MiXCR to reprocess the multiplex PCR reads, holding one entry per CDR3 protein. Of a few hundred thousand distinct CDR3 sequences listed, about 15% are singletons. The data are from a study of regulatory T cells in long-lasting Graves disease. CDR1 and CDR2 (germline): SQVTM, ANQGSEA. CDR3 length equals 15 residues. V gave up 0 bases and J gave up 3 bases, with 15 bases separating them. The time point here: newly diagnosed GD, antithyroid drugs for less than 3 months. Construction of the TCR library relied on RNA isolated from PBMCs. These same records also appear under a second study, on T cells in Graves' hyperthyroidism and ophthalmopathy.

Sequences were derived from peripheral blood mononuclear cells (PBMCs), sampled at new diagnosis, from a patient treated with antithyroid drugs. The receptor's source is a middle-aged woman with Graves disease. This chain joins TRBV29-1 and TRBJ2-7, with D possibly TRBD2 on 5 matching bases. The CDR3 bases are TGCAGCGTTGAAGATGGTGCCGGCGAGGGCTACGAGCAGTACTTC. This sequence encodes CSVEDGAGEGYEQYF.